The 7 T cell receptor beta chains in this list originate from one sample, sequenced in a study of blood T cell repertoires in COVID-19. The method was immunoSEQ multiplex PCR; TCRdb's version includes in-frame clones alone and lacks a portion of them. The repertoire holds 350,000 to 450,000 clones, with around nine tenths as singletons. The specimen sequenced was peripheral blood. The receptors originated from a woman aged 40 to 50 with COVID-19, enrolled during active disease.

J is TRBJ1-6 and V is TRBV28; D might be TRBD1 (6 bases). This CDR3 has 13 residues. Trimming left V 6 bases short and J 12 bases short, with 15 bases between. In germline, CDR1 is MDHEN, CDR2 SYDVKM. CDR3 sequence (DNA): TGTGCCAGCAGCCAAACAGGGAGACAACCCCTCCACTTT. As protein: CASSQTGRQPLHF. Full variable domain (outside the CDR3, taken from reference TRBV28 and TRBJ1-6): DVKVTQSSRYLVKRTGEKVFLECVQDMDHENMFWYRQDPGLGLRLIYFSYDVKMKEKGDIPEGYSVSREKKERFSLILESASTNQTSMYLCASSQTGRQPLHFGNGTRLTVT.

The genes are TRBV27 and TRBJ1-6, with a tentative D call TRBD1 (6 bases). This CDR3 is built from 16 residues. V lost 5 bases and J 9 bases, leaving 20 bases between the germline ends. Germline V lookup: CDR1 MNHEY, CDR2 SMNVEV (reference sequence). The CDR3 nucleotides read TGTGCCAGCAGTGAATCGACGGCGCAAGGGGGTTCACCCCTCCACTTT. Translated: CASSESTAQGGSPLHF.

The count of this clone is one. The chain links TRBV3-1 (or the pseudogene TRBV3-2) to TRBJ1-4; D is unclear. Between the trimmed V and J ends, which lost 2 bases and 7 bases, there was a span of 14 bases. This CDR3 has 15 residues. Looked up from germline, CDR1 is LGHDT and CDR2 is YNNKEL (reference sequence). As DNA, the CDR3 is TGTGCCAGCAGCCAAATAGAAGTTCCGGTTGAAAAACTGTTTTTT. Translation gives CASSQIEVPVEKLFF.

The chain's CDR3 is CASSLVLARGYEQYF. In DNA form, the CDR3 reads TGTGCCAGCAGTTTGGTGCTAGCTAGAGGCTACGAGCAGTACTTC. The chain is built from TRBV27 and TRBJ2-7, with a tentative D call TRBD2 (5 bases). V was pared by 3 bases and J by 3 bases, with 15 bases between. This CDR3 comprises 15 residues. Germline lookup yields CDR1 MNHEY and CDR2 SMNVEV (reference sequence).

About this clone: This sample includes further DNA sequences coding for the same CDR3. V and J are TRBV30 and TRBJ1-1, with 7 bases fitting TRBD1. The CDR3 is made up of 13 amino acids. Looked up from germline, CDR1 is GTSNPN and CDR2 is SVGIG (reference sequence). J gave up 2 bases and V 2 bases, and 2 bases lay outside the gene matches. This chain's CDR3 is CAWSRDSNTEAFF. The CDR3 DNA is TGTGCCTGGAGTCGGGACAGCAACACTGAAGCTTTCTTT.

The CDR3 protein is CASSPPPGQGGNEKLFF. Written as DNA, the CDR3 is TGTGCCAGCAGCCCGCCCCCTGGGCAGGGAGGAAATGAAAAACTGTTTTTT. The V call is TRBV7-9, the J call TRBJ1-4; D possibly corresponds to TRBD1 (5 bases). The germline V gene has CDR1 SEHNR and CDR2 FQNEAQ (reference sequence). Trimming left V 5 bases short and J 5 bases short, with 21 bases between. This CDR3 is built from 17 residues.

The chain links TRBV3-1 (or the pseudogene TRBV3-2) to TRBJ1-1; no clear D. Germline-derived CDR1 and CDR2 are LGHDT and YNNKEL (reference sequence). The CDR3 runs to 12 residues. V lost 8 bases to trimming and J lost 0 bases, with 7 bases between them. CDR3 coding DNA: TGTGCCAGCGGCTCCCTGAACACTGAAGCTTTCTTT. Encoded protein: CASGSLNTEAFF.